These 14 T cell receptor beta chains were sequenced from one sample in a study of T cell repertoires in cytomegalovirus infection (dated by TCRdb to about 2019). Their specific antigens are unknown. The meaning of the sample's treatment or condition label: in vitro stimulation with specific CMV peptide epitopes to enrich CMV-specific T cells. The sample was run on an Illumina HiSeq 1500. The public reads were quality trimmed at Q25 with fastp and then assembled into clones with MiXCR by TCRdb, keeping productive beta chains. Rows with one shared CDR3 protein collapse into an entry with the most common genes and DNA. The sample data list some 900,000 distinct CDR3 sequences, and less than 35% of these were observed just once. The top ten clones comprise under 15% of the sample. The sample was cultured CD8+ T cells from PBMCs, taken from culture after CMV antigen stimulation. These receptors were taken from a human donor in good health (CMV status not recorded). Some clones in this sample may be carry-over from other donors' samples.

In this sample, this clonotype turned up many times. The rearrangement joins TRBV15 to TRBJ2-5; 8 bases map to TRBD1. Germline CDR1 and CDR2: LNHNV and YYDKDF (reference sequence). The junction had 18 bases not matched to a gene; V was cut back by 2 bases and J by 7 bases. The CDR3 has 18 amino acids. CDR3 in amino acids: CATSRKNPLGQGKWTQYF. CDR3 nucleotides: TGTGCCACCAGCAGAAAGAACCCCCTCGGACAGGGAAAGTGGACCCAGTACTTC.

The chain combines TRBV6-2 or TRBV6-3 with TRBJ1-5; no firm D call. The V end lost 4 bases, the J end lost 4 bases, and 8 bases lay between the germline ends. The V gene's germline CDR1 is MNHEY and CDR2 SVGEGT. The CDR3 extends over 13 amino acids. As DNA, the CDR3 is TGTGCCAGCAGTTTTACGACAAATCAGCCCCAGCATTTT. It codes for CASSFTTNQPQHF.

A single count supports this clonotype. V gene TRBV6-6 combines with J gene TRBJ1-4; 8 bases line up with TRBD1. V dropped 0 bases and J dropped 6; count of bases not matched to a gene: 6. The CDR3 has 16 amino acids. The germline CDR1 and CDR2 sequences are MNHNY and SVGAGI (reference sequence). CDR3 sequence (DNA): TGTGCCAGCAGTTACTCGCCACAGGGGGAGGATGAAAAACTGTTTTTT. Residues: CASSYSPQGEDEKLFF.

The rearrangement uses TRBV6-5 and TRBJ2-2; unclear D gene. V shed 6 bases and J shed 4 bases, with 18 bases lying between them. This CDR3 contains 16 residues. The germline V gene encodes CDR1 MNHEY and CDR2 SVGAGI. CDR3 coding DNA: TGTGCCAGCAGCAACAAAGACGCACGGGCCACCGGGGAGCTGTTTTTT. Its translation: CASSNKDARATGELFF.

This clonotype has a count of ten or more. The chain recombines TRBV7-2 with TRBJ2-7; 8 bases fit TRBD2. V lost 2 bases and J lost 0; bases outside the gene matches: 3. Germline CDR1 is SGHTA and CDR2 is FQGNSA. The CDR3 runs to 15 residues. The DNA of the CDR3 is TGTGCCAGCAGCTTAACTAGCGGCCCCTCCTACGAGCAGTACTTC. Protein: CASSLTSGPSYEQYF.

The chain combines TRBV27 with TRBJ2-1, with 10 nucleotides matching TRBD1. Germline loops: CDR1 MNHEY, CDR2 SMNVEV (reference sequence). This CDR3 region has 14 residues. Unmatched junction bases numbered 1, after V lost 0 bases and J lost 8 bases. CDR3 protein: CASSLSDRGDEQFF. DNA of the CDR3: TGTGCCAGCAGTTTATCGGACAGGGGGGATGAGCAGTTCTTC.

This clonotype was recorded at least ten times. The J gene is TRBJ2-7, the V gene TRBV7-2; 8 positions match TRBD1. V lost 3 bases to trimming and J lost 7 bases; unmatched junction nucleotides: 5. CDR3 length equals 13 residues. Germline V gene lookup returns CDR1 SGHTA and CDR2 FQGNSA. This CDR3 reads CASSLTGAGEQYV. The CDR3 DNA follows: TGTGCCAGCAGCTTGACAGGGGCGGGGGAGCAGTACGTC.

The gene calls are TRBV10-3 and TRBJ1-4; tentatively, D is TRBD1 (5 bases). CDR3 size: 13 residues. Trimming cost V 6 bases and J 3 bases, with 8 bases left between them. CDR1 ENHRY and CDR2 SYGVKD come from the germline V gene. The CDR3 is CAIRGGANEKLFF. CDR3 in DNA: TGTGCCATCAGGGGAGGGGCTAATGAAAAACTGTTTTTT.

The chain joins TRBV28 to TRBJ1-3; the D gene is possibly TRBD1 (6 bases). V lost 5 bases to trimming and J lost 2 bases, with 10 bases between them. The CDR3 has 14 residues. The germline V gene encodes CDR1 MDHEN and CDR2 SYDVKM. The CDR3 is CASSTWGPGNTIYF. CDR3 coding DNA: TGTGCCAGCAGTACATGGGGGCCTGGAAACACCATATATTTT. The variable domain in full, completed from reference TRBV28 and TRBJ1-3, reads DVKVTQSSRYLVKRTGEKVFLECVQDMDHENMFWYRQDPGLGLRLIYFSYDVKMKEKGDIPEGYSVSREKKERFSLILESASTNQTSMYLCASSTWGPGNTIYFGEGSWLTVV.

This chain joins TRBV19 and TRBJ2-3, with D hard to call. The CDR3 has 14 residues. V was trimmed by 1 base and J by 7 bases, leaving 12 bases between them. Germline CDR1 is LNHDA and CDR2 is SQIVND (reference sequence). This CDR3 reads CASSIGRDLNTQYF. CDR3 DNA sequence: TGTGCCAGTAGTATAGGGAGAGACTTGAATACGCAGTATTTT.

The chain has TRBV12-3 or TRBV12-4 and TRBJ1-1; D is possibly TRBD1 (5 bases). V was shortened by 5 bases and J by 2 bases, with 12 bases between the two germline ends. CDR3 length equals 14 residues. The CDR3 here is CASSRDGLNTEAFF. The CDR3 DNA reads as TGTGCCAGCAGTCGGGACGGTCTAAACACTGAAGCTTTCTTT.

About this clonotype: A read error is possible here, since a much larger clone lies one base away. The V gene is TRBV11-2, the J gene TRBJ1-6; the D gene is possibly TRBD1 (5 bases). The CDR3 covers 16 residues. The germline V gene has CDR1 SGHAT and CDR2 FQNNGV. The CDR3 sequence is CANSLDRQGWDSPLHF. The CDR3 DNA sequence: TGTGCCAACAGCTTAGATCGGCAGGGATGGGATTCACCCCTCCACTTT.

This clonotype was detected only a few times. The V and J genes are TRBV19 and TRBJ2-1; TRBD2 is a possible D gene (6 bases). CDR3 length: 17 amino acids. V shed 5 bases and J shed 0 bases, with 17 bases lying between them. In germline, CDR1 is LNHDA, CDR2 SQIVND (reference sequence). The CDR3 DNA is TGTGCCAGTAGTGCATCTAGCGCCCCTAGCTCCTACAATGAGCAGTTCTTC. Its protein is CASSASSAPSSYNEQFF.

The CDR3 sequence is CASSGRQGGTGELFF. For the CDR3, the DNA is TGTGCCAGCAGTGGCCGACAGGGTGGCACCGGGGAGCTGTTTTTT. The chain has TRBV6-1 and TRBJ2-2; the match to TRBD1 covers 7 bases. There are 15 residues in the CDR3. Germline loops: CDR1 MNHNS, CDR2 SASEGT. V was pared by 4 bases and J by 4 bases, with 6 bases of the junction left unmatched.